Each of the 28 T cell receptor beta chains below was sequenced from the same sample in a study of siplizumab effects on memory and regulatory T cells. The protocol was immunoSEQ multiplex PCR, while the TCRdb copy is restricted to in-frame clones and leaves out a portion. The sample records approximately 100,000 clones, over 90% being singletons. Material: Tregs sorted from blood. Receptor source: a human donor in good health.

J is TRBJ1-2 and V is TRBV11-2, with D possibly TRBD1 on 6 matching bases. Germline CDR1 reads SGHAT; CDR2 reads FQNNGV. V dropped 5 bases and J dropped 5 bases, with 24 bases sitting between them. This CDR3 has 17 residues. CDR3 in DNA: TGTGCCAGCAGCCCCCTCCGCACAGGGATGTTTAGTTATGGCTACACCTTC. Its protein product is CASSPLRTGMFSYGYTF.

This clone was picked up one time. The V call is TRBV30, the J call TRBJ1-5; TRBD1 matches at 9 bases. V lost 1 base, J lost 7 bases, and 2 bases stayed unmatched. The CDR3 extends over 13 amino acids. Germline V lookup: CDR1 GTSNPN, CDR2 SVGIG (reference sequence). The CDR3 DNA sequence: TGTGCCTGGAGTGGGGGACAGGGCCAGCCCCAGCATTTT. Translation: CAWSGGQGQPQHF.

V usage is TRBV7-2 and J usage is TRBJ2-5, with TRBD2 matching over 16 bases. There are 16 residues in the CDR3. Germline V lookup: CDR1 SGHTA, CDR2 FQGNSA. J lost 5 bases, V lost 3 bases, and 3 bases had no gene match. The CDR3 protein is CASSLGLAGGLETQYF. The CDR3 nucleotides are TGTGCCAGCAGCTTGGGACTAGCGGGGGGGCTGGAGACCCAGTACTTC.

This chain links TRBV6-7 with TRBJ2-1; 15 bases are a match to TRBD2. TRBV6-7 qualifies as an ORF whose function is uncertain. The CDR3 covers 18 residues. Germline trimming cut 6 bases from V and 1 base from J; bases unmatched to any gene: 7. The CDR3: CASRPGLAGGKSYNEQFF. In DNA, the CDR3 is TGTGCCAGCAGACCCGGACTAGCGGGGGGGAAGTCCTACAATGAGCAGTTCTTC.

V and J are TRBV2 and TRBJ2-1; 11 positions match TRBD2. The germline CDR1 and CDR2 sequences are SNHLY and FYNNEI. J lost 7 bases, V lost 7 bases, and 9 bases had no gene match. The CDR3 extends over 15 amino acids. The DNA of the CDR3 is TGTGCCAGCACATCCCAGGGACTAGCGGCGAATGAGCAGTTCTTC. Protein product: CASTSQGLAANEQFF. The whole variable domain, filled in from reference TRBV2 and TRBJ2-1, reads EPEVTQTPSHQVTQMGQEVILRCVPISNHLYFYWYRQILGQKVEFLVSFYNNEISEKSEIFDDQFSVERPDGSNFTLKIRSTKLEDSAMYFCASTSQGLAANEQFFGPGTRLTVL.

CDR3 bases: TGTGCCACCCACTACAGGGGTTATGGCTACACCTTC. Protein sequence: CATHYRGYGYTF. The rearrangement joins TRBV6-1 to TRBJ1-2, with 7 bases lining up with TRBD1. The CDR3 spans 12 residues. Germline V lookup: CDR1 MNHNS, CDR2 SASEGT. The V and J ends lost 10 bases and 5 bases, in that order; junction bases with no gene match: 7.

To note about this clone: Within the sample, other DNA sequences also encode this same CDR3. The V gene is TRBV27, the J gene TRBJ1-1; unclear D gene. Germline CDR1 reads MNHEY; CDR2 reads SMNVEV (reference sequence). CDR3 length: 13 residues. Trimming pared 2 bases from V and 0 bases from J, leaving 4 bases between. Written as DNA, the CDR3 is TGTGCCAGCAGTTTACTGGTGAACACTGAAGCTTTCTTT. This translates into CASSLLVNTEAFF.

The CDR3 region has the DNA TGCGCCAGCAGCTTGGCCGCAACCTTTGATTCACCCCTCCACTTT. It specifies CASSLAATFDSPLHF. The gene calls are TRBV5-1 and TRBJ1-6; D ambiguous. V was pared by 0 bases and J by 8 bases, with 12 bases between. Germline V CDR1 and CDR2: SGHRS, YFSETQ. The CDR3 extends over 15 amino acids.

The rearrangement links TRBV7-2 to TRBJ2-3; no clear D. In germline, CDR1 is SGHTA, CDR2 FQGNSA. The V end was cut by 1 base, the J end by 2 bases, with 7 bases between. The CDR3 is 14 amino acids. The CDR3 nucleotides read TGTGCCAGCAGCTTAGACTACTCCACAGATACGCAGTATTTT. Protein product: CASSLDYSTDTQYF.

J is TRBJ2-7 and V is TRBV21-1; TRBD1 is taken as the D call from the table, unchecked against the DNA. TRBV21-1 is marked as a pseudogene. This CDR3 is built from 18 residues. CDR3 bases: TGTGCCAGCAGCAAGGGGAACACGGCCACAGGGATCTCCTACGAGCAGTACTTC. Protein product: CASSKGNTATGISYEQYF.

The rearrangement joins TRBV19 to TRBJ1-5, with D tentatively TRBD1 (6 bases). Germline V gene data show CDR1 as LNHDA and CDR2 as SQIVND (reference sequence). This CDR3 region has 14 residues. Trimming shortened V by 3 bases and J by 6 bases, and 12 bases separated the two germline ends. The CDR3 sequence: CASSMGQGSQPQHF. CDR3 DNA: TGTGCCAGTAGTATGGGGCAGGGGAGTCAGCCCCAGCATTTT.

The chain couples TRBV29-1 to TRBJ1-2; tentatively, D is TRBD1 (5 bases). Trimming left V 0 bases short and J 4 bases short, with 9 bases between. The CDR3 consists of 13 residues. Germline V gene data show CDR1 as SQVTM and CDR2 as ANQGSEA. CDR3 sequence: CSVEDREVYGYTF. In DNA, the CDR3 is TGCAGCGTTGAAGACAGGGAAGTCTATGGCTACACCTTC. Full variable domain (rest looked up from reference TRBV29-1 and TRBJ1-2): SAVISQKPSRDICQRGTSLTIQCQVDSQVTMMFWYRQQPGQSLTLIATANQGSEATYESGFVIDKFPISRPNLTFSTLTVSNMSPEDSSIYLCSVEDREVYGYTFGSGTRLTVV.

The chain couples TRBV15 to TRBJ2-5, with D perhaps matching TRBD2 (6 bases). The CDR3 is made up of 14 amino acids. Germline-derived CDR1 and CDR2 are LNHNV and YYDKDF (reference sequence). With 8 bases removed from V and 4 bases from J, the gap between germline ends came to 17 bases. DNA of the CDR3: TGTGCCACCGCCGGGTTGGGGGGAGGAGAGACCCAGTACTTC. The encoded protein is CATAGLGGGETQYF.

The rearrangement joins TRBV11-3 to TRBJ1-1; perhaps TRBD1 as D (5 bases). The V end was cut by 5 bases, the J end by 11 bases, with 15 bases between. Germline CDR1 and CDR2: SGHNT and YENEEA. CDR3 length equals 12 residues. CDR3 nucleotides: TGTGCCAGCAGCGGAGCGGCAGGGCTGGCTTTCTTT. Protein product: CASSGAAGLAFF.

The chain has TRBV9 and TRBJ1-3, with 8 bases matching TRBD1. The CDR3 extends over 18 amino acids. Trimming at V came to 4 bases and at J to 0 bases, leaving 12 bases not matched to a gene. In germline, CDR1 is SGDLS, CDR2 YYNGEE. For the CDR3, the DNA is TGTGCCAGCAGCATATCGACAGGGGCAAAGGGCTCTGGAAACACCATATATTTT. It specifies CASSISTGAKGSGNTIYF.

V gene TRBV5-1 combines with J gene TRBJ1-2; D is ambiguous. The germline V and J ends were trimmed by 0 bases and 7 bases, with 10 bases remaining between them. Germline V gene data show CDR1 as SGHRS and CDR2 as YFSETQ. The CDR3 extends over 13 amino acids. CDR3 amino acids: CASSLGGPSGYTF. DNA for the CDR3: TGCGCCAGCAGCTTGGGCGGGCCGAGTGGCTACACCTTC.

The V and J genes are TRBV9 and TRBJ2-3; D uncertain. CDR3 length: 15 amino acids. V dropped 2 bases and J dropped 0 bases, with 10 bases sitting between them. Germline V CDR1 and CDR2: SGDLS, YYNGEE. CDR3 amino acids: CASSVLPGSTDTQYF. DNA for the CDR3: TGTGCCAGCAGCGTTCTTCCCGGAAGCACAGATACGCAGTATTTT.

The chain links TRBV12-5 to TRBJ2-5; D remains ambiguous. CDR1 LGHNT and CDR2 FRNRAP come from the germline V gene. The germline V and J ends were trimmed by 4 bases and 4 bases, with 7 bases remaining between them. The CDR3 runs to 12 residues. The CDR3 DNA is TGTGCTAGTGGTTCCACCATAGAGACCCAGTACTTC. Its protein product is CASGSTIETQYF.

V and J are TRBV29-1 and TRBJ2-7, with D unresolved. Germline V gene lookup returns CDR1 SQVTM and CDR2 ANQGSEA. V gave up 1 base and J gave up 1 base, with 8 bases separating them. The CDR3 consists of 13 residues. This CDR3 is CSVEAYPSYEQYF. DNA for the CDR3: TGCAGCGTTGAAGCCTATCCTTCCTACGAGCAGTACTTC.

This chain's CDR3 is CASSSSQGLGKSDNSPLHF. CDR3 coding DNA: TGCGCCAGCAGTTCTTCTCAGGGGTTAGGGAAGTCTGATAATTCACCCCTCCACTTT. V usage is TRBV5-1 and J usage is TRBJ1-6; possible D gene TRBD1, 6 bases. The CDR3 runs to 19 residues. Germline V lookup: CDR1 SGHRS, CDR2 YFSETQ. V dropped 5 bases and J dropped 5 bases, with 26 bases sitting between them.

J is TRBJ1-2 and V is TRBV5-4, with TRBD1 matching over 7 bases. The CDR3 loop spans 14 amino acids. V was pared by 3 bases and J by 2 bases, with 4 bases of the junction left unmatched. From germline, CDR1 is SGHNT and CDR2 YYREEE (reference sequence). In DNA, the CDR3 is TGTGCCAGCAGCTATCGACAGGGAAACTATGGCTACACCTTC. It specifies CASSYRQGNYGYTF.

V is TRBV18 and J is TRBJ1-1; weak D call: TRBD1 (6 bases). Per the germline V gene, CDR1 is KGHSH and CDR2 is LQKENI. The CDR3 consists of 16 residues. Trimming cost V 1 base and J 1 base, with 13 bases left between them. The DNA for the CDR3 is TGTGCCAGCTCACCACTCCCCGGGGGGCGGAACACTGAAGCTTTCTTT. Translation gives CASSPLPGGRNTEAFF.

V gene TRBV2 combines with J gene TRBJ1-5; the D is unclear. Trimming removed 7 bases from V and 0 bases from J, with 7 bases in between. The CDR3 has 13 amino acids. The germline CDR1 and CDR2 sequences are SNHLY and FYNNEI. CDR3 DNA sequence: TGTGCCAGCACGGACGGTAGCAATCAGCCCCAGCATTTT. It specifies CASTDGSNQPQHF.

The CDR3 reads CASSARQGSEQYF. Here the CDR3 DNA reads TGTGCCAGCAGCGCAAGACAGGGCTCCGAGCAGTACTTC. The chain links TRBV7-2 to TRBJ2-7, with TRBD1 identical over 7 bases. The CDR3 spans 13 residues. With 5 bases clipped from V and 6 bases from J, the junction kept 7 bases outside the gene matches. CDR1 and CDR2 from the germline V gene are SGHTA and FQGNSA.

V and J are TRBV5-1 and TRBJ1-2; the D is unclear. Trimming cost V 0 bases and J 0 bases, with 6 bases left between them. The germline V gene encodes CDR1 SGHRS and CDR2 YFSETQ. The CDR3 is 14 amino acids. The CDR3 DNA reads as TGCGCCAGCAGCTTGGGGGATCCTAACTATGGCTACACCTTC. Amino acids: CASSLGDPNYGYTF.

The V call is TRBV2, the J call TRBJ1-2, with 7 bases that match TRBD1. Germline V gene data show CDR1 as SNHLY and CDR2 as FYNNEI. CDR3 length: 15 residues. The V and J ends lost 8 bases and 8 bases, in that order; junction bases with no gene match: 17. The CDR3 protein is CASAKMRTGVDGYTF. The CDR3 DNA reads TGTGCCAGCGCTAAAATGAGGACAGGCGTGGACGGCTACACCTTC. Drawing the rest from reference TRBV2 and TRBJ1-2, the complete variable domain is EPEVTQTPSHQVTQMGQEVILRCVPISNHLYFYWYRQILGQKVEFLVSFYNNEISEKSEIFDDQFSVERPDGSNFTLKIRSTKLEDSAMYFCASAKMRTGVDGYTFGSGTRLTVV.

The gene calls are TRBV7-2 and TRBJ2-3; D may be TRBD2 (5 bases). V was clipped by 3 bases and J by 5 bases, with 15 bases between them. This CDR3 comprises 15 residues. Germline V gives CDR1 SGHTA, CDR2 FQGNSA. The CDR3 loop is CASSLNGMGRDTQYF. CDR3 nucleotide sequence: TGTGCCAGCAGCTTGAACGGGATGGGTCGAGATACGCAGTATTTT.

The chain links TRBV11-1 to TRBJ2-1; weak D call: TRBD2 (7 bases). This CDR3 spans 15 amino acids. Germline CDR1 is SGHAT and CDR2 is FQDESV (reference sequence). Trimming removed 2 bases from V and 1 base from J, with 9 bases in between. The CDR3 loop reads CASSLRGASYNEQFF. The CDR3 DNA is TGTGCCAGCAGCTTACGGGGGGCATCCTACAATGAGCAGTTCTTC. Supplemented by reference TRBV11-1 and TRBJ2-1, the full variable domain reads EAEVAQSPRYKITEKSQAVAFWCDPISGHATLYWYRQILGQGPELLVQFQDESVVDDSQLPKDRFSAERLKGVDSTLKIQPAELGDSAMYLCASSLRGASYNEQFFGPGTRLTVL.